This T cell receptor (beta chain) was recovered during a study of cytomegalovirus exposure and HLA in healthy donors. With regard to this clone: Its antigen remains unidentified.

A multiplex PCR was run with 60 Vbeta primers and 13 Jbeta primers. Data came from immunoSEQ multiplex PCR; TCRdb stores just in-frame clones and leaves some out. The table includes over 200,000 clones, more than 75% detected once. Germline-derived CDR1 and CDR2 are SGHAT and FQNNGV. With V trimmed by 3 bases and J by 4 bases, 4 bases remained unmatched. The CDR3 covers 15 residues. Broader study findings: CMV serostatus stood as the only immune exposure information on hand. Reports showed the classifier diagnosing cytomegalovirus status with high specificity and sensitivity.

The rearrangement joins TRBV11-2 to TRBJ2-7, with 12 bases matching TRBD2. The material sequenced was PBMCs. The receptor was derived from a male donor in good health and CMV-seronegative. The CDR3: CASSFGTSGFYEQYF. CDR3 nucleotides: TGTGCCAGCAGCTTCGGGACTAGCGGGTTTTACGAGCAGTACTTC.